This TCR beta chain was documented in a study of blood T cell repertoires in COVID-19. For the study at large: Some COVID-19 samples were acute and others convalescent; all came from the United States, Italy and Spain.

Using immunoSEQ multiplex PCR, the repertoire was profiled, and TCRdb retains in-frame clones only, with some absent. Of 150,000 or so clones listed, 65% to 90% are singletons. Sample: peripheral blood. The sequence came from an older woman with COVID-19, enrolled during active disease.

CDR3 DNA sequence: TGTGCCAGCAGGCCCGACAGGGGGAATAATTCACCCCTCCACTTT. Protein product: CASRPDRGNNSPLHF. The V gene is TRBV6-5, the J gene TRBJ1-6; the match to TRBD1 covers 9 bases. The V and J ends lost 6 bases and 5 bases, in that order; junction bases with no gene match: 5. CDR1 and CDR2 from the germline V gene are MNHEY and SVGAGI. CDR3 length: 15 residues.